Below, 19 T cell receptor beta chains from the same sample are listed, as sequenced in a study of cytomegalovirus exposure and HLA in healthy donors. The primer mix had 60 Vbeta and 13 Jbeta primers. This table comes from immunoSEQ multiplex PCR, and its TCRdb copy is limited to in-frame clones, with some not included. The sample consists of 150,000 to 200,000 clones, approximately 77% of them appearing once. Sequencing was done on a sample of PBMCs. These TCRs come from a female donor in good health and CMV-seronegative.

The V and J genes are TRBV18 and TRBJ2-5; TRBD1 is a possible D gene (8 bases). CDR3 length equals 16 residues. Germline CDR1 KGHSH, CDR2 LQKENI. V lost 3 bases and J lost 0, with 14 bases in between. The DNA for the CDR3 is TGTGCCAGCTCACCCGAACAGGGGGGGTACCAAGAGACCCAGTACTTC. This encodes CASSPEQGGYQETQYF.

This chain joins TRBV7-9 and TRBJ2-7; 7 bases are shared with TRBD2. CDR1 and CDR2 from the germline V gene are SEHNR and FQNEAQ (reference sequence). The CDR3 is made up of 15 amino acids. Unmatched junction bases numbered 10, after V lost 6 bases and J lost 2 bases. In DNA form, the CDR3 reads TGTGCCAGCAGTCCATTACGGGCGGGAGCCTACGAGCAGTACTTC. Translation: CASSPLRAGAYEQYF.

V and J are TRBV6-5 and TRBJ1-3, with a weak D call TRBD1 (6 bases). This CDR3 is built from 15 residues. Germline loops: CDR1 MNHEY, CDR2 SVGAGI. The V end lost 6 bases, the J end lost 2 bases, and 14 bases lay between the germline ends. The CDR3 nucleotides are TGTGCCAGCAGGGGGACACGGTCCGCTGGAAACACCATATATTTT. It is translated as CASRGTRSAGNTIYF.

This chain uses TRBV7-9 with TRBJ1-4; perhaps TRBD1 as D (6 bases). The CDR3 runs 15 residues. V was pared by 7 bases and J by 6 bases, with 18 bases between. The germline CDR1 and CDR2 sequences are SEHNR and FQNEAQ (reference sequence). The CDR3 here is CASTVGWGPDEKLFF. CDR3 sequence (DNA): TGTGCCAGCACCGTAGGTTGGGGGCCGGATGAAAAACTGTTTTTT.

CDR3 in amino acids: CASSSTSGRRETQYF. DNA of the CDR3: TGCGCCAGCAGCTCGACTAGCGGGAGGAGGGAGACCCAGTACTTC. The rearrangement joins TRBV5-1 to TRBJ2-5; 13 positions agree with TRBD2. The germline V gene encodes CDR1 SGHRS and CDR2 YFSETQ. This CDR3 spans 15 amino acids. Losses at the gene ends were 3 bases for V and 5 bases for J; bases not matched to a gene: 4.

This chain links TRBV28 with TRBJ2-5; D call uncertain. The J call is uncertain, as TRBJ2-7 better fits the DNA end. Germline-derived CDR1 and CDR2 are MDHEN and SYDVKM. The CDR3 sequence is 13 residues long. CDR3 nucleotide sequence: TGTGCCAGCAGTTTCCTCCTTTCCTACGAGCAGTACTTC. Its protein product is CASSFLLSYEQYF.

The rearrangement uses TRBV7-9 and TRBJ2-2, with 8 nucleotides matching TRBD1. CDR3 size: 15 residues. After removal of 5 bases from V and 3 bases from J, the junction contained 5 bases not matched to a gene. CDR1 is SEHNR, CDR2 FQNEAQ, per germline (reference sequence). In DNA form, the CDR3 reads TGTGCCAGCAGCGCTTCAGGGGGCTACACCGGGGAGCTGTTTTTT. As protein: CASSASGGYTGELFF. The variable domain in full, completed from reference TRBV7-9 and TRBJ2-2, reads DTGVSQNPRHKITKRGQNVTFRCDPISEHNRLYWYRQTLGQGPEFLTYFQNEAQLEKSRLLSDRFSAERPKGSFSTLEIQRTEQGDSAMYLCASSASGGYTGELFFGEGSRLTVL.

This chain uses TRBV7-8 with TRBJ1-5, with unresolved D. V dropped 3 bases and J dropped 0 bases, with 6 bases sitting between them. In germline, CDR1 is SGHVS, CDR2 FQNEAQ. This CDR3 is built from 14 residues. Written as DNA, the CDR3 is TGTGCCAGCAGCTTGGAGTTTAGCAATCAGCCCCAGCATTTT. Encoded protein: CASSLEFSNQPQHF.

The chain uses TRBV7-2 and TRBJ2-7; 12 positions match TRBD2. Per the germline V gene, CDR1 is SGHTA and CDR2 is FQGNSA. This CDR3 has 15 residues. Trimming took 2 bases from V and 7 from J; bases not matched to a gene: 6. The CDR3 sequence: CASSLQLAGGREQYF. CDR3 in DNA: TGTGCCAGCAGCTTACAACTAGCGGGAGGAAGAGAGCAGTACTTC.

This chain connects TRBV6-6 to TRBJ1-2; D gene uncertain. V was pared by 1 base and J by 3 bases, with 9 bases between. The CDR3 sequence is 14 residues long. Germline assignment: CDR1 MNHNY and CDR2 SVGAGI (reference sequence). CDR3: CASSYLVRHYGYTF. In nucleotides, the CDR3 is TGTGCCAGCAGTTACTTAGTCAGGCACTATGGCTACACCTTC.

This clone was seen a few times. A read error may account for a junction end that differs from germline. V usage is TRBV7-2 and J usage is TRBJ2-4; D is perhaps TRBD2 (6 bases). The V gene's germline CDR1 is SGHTA and CDR2 FQGNSA. CDR3 length equals 12 residues. The CDR3 nucleotides are TGTGCCAGCAGCCCCGGGTTGGGGGGACGGAACTTC. This gives the protein CASSPGLGGRNF.

The rearrangement joins TRBV7-2 to TRBJ2-1, with 8 bases matching TRBD2. The V and J ends lost 1 base and 1 base, in that order; junction bases with no gene match: 0. Per germline, CDR1 SGHTA and CDR2 FQGNSA. This CDR3 region has 15 residues. The CDR3: CASSLVAGSYNEQFF. The CDR3 DNA sequence: TGTGCCAGCAGCTTAGTAGCGGGATCCTACAATGAGCAGTTCTTC.

The chain joins TRBV5-6 to TRBJ1-1; D call uncertain. CDR3 size: 12 residues. Between the trimmed V and J ends, which lost 4 bases and 0 bases, there was a span of 4 bases. Germline lookup yields CDR1 SGHDT and CDR2 YYEEEE. This CDR3 is CASSGVNTEAFF. For the CDR3, the DNA is TGTGCCAGCAGCGGAGTGAACACTGAAGCTTTCTTT.

The V call is TRBV7-2, the J call TRBJ2-4, with 9 bases identical to TRBD1. The CDR3 totals 14 residues. V gave up 3 bases and J gave up 8 bases; unmatched junction bases: 5. CDR1 is SGHTA and CDR2 is FQGNSA in the germline V gene. For the CDR3, the DNA is TGTGCCAGCAGCTTCGGACAGGGGTTTGACATTCAGTACTTC. Encoded protein: CASSFGQGFDIQYF.

The chain combines TRBV4-3 with TRBJ2-1; 9 bases map to TRBD2. This CDR3 spans 15 amino acids. V was clipped by 8 bases and J by 0 bases; unmatched bases: 5. Per germline, CDR1 LGHNA and CDR2 YSLEER. CDR3 protein: CASGTSLSSYNEQFF. CDR3 nucleotides: TGCGCCAGCGGGACTAGCCTCAGCTCCTACAATGAGCAGTTCTTC.

The chain is built from TRBV28 and TRBJ1-2, with D perhaps matching TRBD1 (5 bases). This CDR3 comprises 14 residues. V was shortened by 6 bases and J by 7 bases, with 18 bases between the two germline ends. Germline V gene lookup returns CDR1 MDHEN and CDR2 SYDVKM. CDR3 DNA: TGTGCCAGCAGCCATTCCTTGACAGCGGGTGGCTACACCTTC. It encodes CASSHSLTAGGYTF.

The chain links TRBV11-1 to TRBJ2-5; TRBD1 matches 9 bases. The tail of the sequence fits TRBJ2-7 better, so the J call may be wrong. The germline CDR1 and CDR2 sequences are SGHAT and FQDESV (reference sequence). This CDR3 region has 14 residues. DNA for the CDR3: TGTGCCAGCAGCCCCGGGACAGGGAAGGGCGAGCAGTACTTC. Residues: CASSPGTGKGEQYF.

This sequence joins TRBV7-2 and TRBJ2-2; TRBD2 matches 11 bases. CDR1 is SGHTA and CDR2 is FQGNSA in the germline V gene. After removal of 5 bases from V and 1 base from J, the junction contained 3 bases not matched to a gene. The CDR3 extends over 16 amino acids. The CDR3 reads CASSVTSGRNTGELFF. CDR3 nucleotides: TGTGCCAGCAGCGTCACTAGCGGGAGGAACACCGGGGAGCTGTTTTTT.

The J gene is TRBJ2-1, the V gene TRBV2, with 14 bases fitting TRBD2. Germline assignment: CDR1 SNHLY and CDR2 FYNNEI. The CDR3 has 14 residues. V was pared by 6 bases and J by 6 bases, with 1 base of the junction left unmatched. CDR3 nucleotides: TGTGCCAGCAGGACTAGCGGGAGGGCCAATGAGCAGTTCTTC. The encoded protein is CASRTSGRANEQFF. Variable domain in full (rest from reference TRBV2 and TRBJ2-1): EPEVTQTPSHQVTQMGQEVILRCVPISNHLYFYWYRQILGQKVEFLVSFYNNEISEKSEIFDDQFSVERPDGSNFTLKIRSTKLEDSAMYFCASRTSGRANEQFFGPGTRLTVL.